This entry is about one T cell receptor (beta chain). Its target is not known. TCRdb called the 5' RACE reads again in MiXCR, with one record for every CDR3 protein. The sample consists of approximately 580,000 distinct CDR3 sequences, 20% of them appearing once. The record originates from a study of T-cell memory formation after mild COVID-19. The study's findings and limits: Clones shrinking from day 15 to 85 showed even CD4/CD8 mixes; later expanders tilted CD4+. Some responding clones appeared in pre-infection memory, suggesting cross-reactive memory joined.

V lost 0 bases, J lost 2 bases, and 12 bases lay in between. CDR1 and CDR2 from the germline V gene are SGDLS and YYNGEE. The CDR3 is made up of 15 amino acids. The sequence came from an adult woman who had mild COVID-19 (a few samples of this study predate the infection). Cell type and time point are not known. Specimen: PBMCs or a T cell subset sorted from them (not recorded which). The chain combines TRBV9 with TRBJ2-7, with D possibly matching TRBD1 (6 bases). The CDR3 region is CASSVDPRGPYEQYF. CDR3 DNA sequence: TGTGCCAGCAGCGTAGATCCCAGGGGCCCCTACGAGCAGTACTTC.